Listed below are T cell receptor beta chains from one sample, sequenced in a study of blood T cell repertoires in COVID-19. Repertoires were generated with immunoSEQ multiplex PCR, while TCRdb's copy carries only in-frame clones and drops some. The sample yields nearly 250,000 clones, 86% seen once. The sample taken for sequencing was peripheral blood. These receptors came from a woman of 80 years or more with COVID-19, enrolled during active disease. The CDR3 runs from the conserved cysteine through the conserved F or W.

v_call	j_call	cdr3_aa
TRBV7-2	TRBJ2-2	CASSKEGAYTGELFF
TRBV5-4	TRBJ2-1	CASSPTSGGNSYNEQFF
TRBV3-1/TRBV3-2	TRBJ2-1	CASSLRGRGPDEQFF
TRBV9	TRBJ2-2	CASNGGANTGELFF
TRBV28	TRBJ1-4	CASSSEQGPEKLFF
TRBV4-2	TRBJ1-1	CASSQDYSYMNTEAFF
TRBV7-2	TRBJ1-5	CASSLDGFYNQPQHF
TRBV9	TRBJ2-2	CASSPGTGELFF
TRBV6-6	TRBJ2-1	CASRETSGGYEQFF
TRBV5-4	TRBJ1-2	CASSLAAGTNYGYTF
TRBV24-1	TRBJ1-2	CATSDPGTDTLYGYTF
TRBV5-4	TRBJ2-2	CASSRQASGLTGELFF
TRBV6-1	TRBJ1-1	CASSQGTGGAQTEAFF
TRBV7-3	TRBJ2-1	CASSPTGFGNNEQFF
TRBV28	TRBJ2-7	CASSASGTSAYEQYF
TRBV9	TRBJ1-6	CASSVETGPLHF
TRBV9	TRBJ1-4	CASSVAPGQAREKLFF